The 32 T cell receptor beta chains below all came from one sample that was sequenced in a study of blood T cell repertoires in COVID-19. Assay used: immunoSEQ multiplex PCR; TCRdb lists only in-frame clones, some missing. This table holds more than 250,000 clones, approximately 85% found once. Sequencing was performed on peripheral blood. Every receptor here comes from a woman aged 45-59 years with acute or convalescent COVID-19.

V and J are TRBV7-3 and TRBJ1-1, with 8 bases that match TRBD1. The CDR3 spans 15 residues. The germline V gene encodes CDR1 SGHTA and CDR2 FQGTGA. V shed 5 bases and J 0 bases; nucleotides not matched to a gene: 5. CDR3 sequence reads: CASSTAGGMNTEAFF. DNA of the CDR3: TGTGCCAGCAGCACAGCAGGGGGCATGAACACTGAAGCTTTCTTT.

The CDR3 protein is CASSAGEGTHYNEQFF. As DNA, the CDR3 is TGTGCCAGCAGCGCGGGGGAGGGGACCCACTACAATGAGCAGTTCTTC. The chain couples TRBV5-5 to TRBJ2-1, with 7 bases identical to TRBD2. This CDR3 has 16 amino acids. Germline CDR1 reads SGHKS; CDR2 reads YYEKEE (reference sequence). J lost 3 bases, V lost 4 bases, and 10 bases had no gene match.

This chain uses TRBV4-3 with TRBJ2-1; possible D gene TRBD1, 7 bases. Germline assignment: CDR1 LGHNA and CDR2 YSLEER. Trimming took off 1 base at V and 9 bases at J, with 19 bases between the two ends. CDR3 length equals 16 residues. The CDR3 DNA is TGCGCCAGCAGCCAAGTAGGTGTCAGGGGGAGGACTGAGCAGTTCTTC. It codes for CASSQVGVRGRTEQFF.

This clone was detected only once. The genes are TRBV18 and TRBJ2-3, with TRBD1 matching 8 bases. The CDR3 has 17 amino acids. Trimming took 5 bases from V and 2 from J; bases not matched to a gene: 12. Germline V gives CDR1 KGHSH, CDR2 LQKENI. The CDR3 reads CASSSRGQGTTTDTQYF. CDR3 DNA: TGTGCCAGCTCATCGAGAGGACAGGGAACTACCACAGATACGCAGTATTTT.

The genes are TRBV9 and TRBJ2-4; possibly TRBD1 for D (5 bases). This CDR3 is built from 14 residues. The V gene lost 0 bases and the J gene lost 7 bases, with 11 bases spanning the gap. Germline CDR1 reads SGDLS; CDR2 reads YYNGEE. The CDR3 loop reads CASSVGRVGNIQYF. The CDR3 coding sequence is TGTGCCAGCAGCGTAGGCAGGGTCGGGAACATTCAGTACTTC.

This clone was found a few times. This chain links TRBV9 with TRBJ2-7; TRBD1 matches 7 bases. Germline V gene sequence: CDR1 SGDLS, CDR2 YYNGEE. Trimming at V came to 4 bases and at J to 6 bases, leaving 10 bases not matched to a gene. There are 14 residues in the CDR3. The CDR3 region is CASSYLTGMGEQYF. The CDR3 nucleotides read TGTGCCAGCAGCTATCTGACAGGGATGGGCGAGCAGTACTTC.

V gene TRBV28 combines with J gene TRBJ1-3; D gene uncertain. There are 14 residues in the CDR3. V lost 7 bases and J lost 0, with 10 bases in between. Looked up from germline, CDR1 is MDHEN and CDR2 is SYDVKM. This CDR3 is CASTENGSGNTIYF. The CDR3 nucleotides read TGTGCCAGCACTGAGAATGGCTCTGGAAACACCATATATTTT.

The chain combines TRBV6-2 or TRBV6-3 with TRBJ2-2, with TRBD2 matching 13 bases. V lost 3 bases, J lost 3 bases, and 4 bases stayed unmatched. CDR1 and CDR2 (germline): MNHEY, SVGEGT. The CDR3 extends over 17 amino acids. The CDR3 sequence: CASSYRGLAGYTGELFF. In DNA, the CDR3 is TGTGCCAGCAGTTATCGGGGACTAGCGGGATACACCGGGGAGCTGTTTTTT.

The V and J genes are TRBV9 and TRBJ2-2; 11 positions agree with TRBD2. The CDR3 has 18 residues. The J segment lost 1 base and the V segment lost 4 bases, leaving 9 bases of the junction unmatched. Germline V CDR1 and CDR2: SGDLS, YYNGEE. As DNA, the CDR3 is TGTGCCAGCAGCTCCCGGGGTAGCGGGAGGGAGAACACCGGGGAGCTGTTTTTT. It translates to CASSSRGSGRENTGELFF.

This chain uses TRBV28 with TRBJ1-1; 7 bases are a match to TRBD1. CDR1 MDHEN and CDR2 SYDVKM come from the germline V gene. This CDR3 is built from 13 residues. V lost 11 bases to trimming and J lost 1 base; unmatched junction nucleotides: 7. CDR3 nucleotide sequence: TGTGCCGGACAGGAACTTACGAACACTGAAGCTTTCTTT. Protein sequence: CAGQELTNTEAFF.

This chain uses TRBV7-9 with TRBJ2-3, with 9 bases fitting TRBD2. Germline CDR1 is SEHNR and CDR2 is FQNEAQ (reference sequence). The CDR3 covers 13 residues. The V segment lost 11 bases and the J segment 6 bases; nucleotides outside the gene matches: 9. The CDR3 loop is CAAGIAGEDTQYF. The CDR3 DNA sequence: TGTGCCGCAGGGATAGCGGGAGAGGATACGCAGTATTTT.

This clone occurred once. This chain joins TRBV3-1 (or the pseudogene TRBV3-2) and TRBJ1-1; 10 nucleotides align to TRBD1. The CDR3 runs to 14 residues. From germline, CDR1 is LGHDT and CDR2 YNNKEL (reference sequence). V shed 4 bases and J 3 bases; nucleotides not matched to a gene: 2. CDR3 residues: CASSRGTGDTEAFF. The CDR3 DNA reads TGTGCCAGCAGCCGAGGGACAGGGGACACTGAAGCTTTCTTT.

The gene calls are TRBV18 and TRBJ2-1; 10 bases are shared with TRBD1. The V and J ends lost 3 bases and 7 bases, in that order; junction bases with no gene match: 6. Germline V gene sequence: CDR1 KGHSH, CDR2 LQKENI. CDR3 length: 15 residues. This CDR3 is CASSPRQGAGNEQFF. The CDR3 region has the DNA TGTGCCAGCTCACCCAGACAGGGGGCTGGAAATGAGCAGTTCTTC.

The chain joins TRBV4-1 to TRBJ1-2; the D gene is possibly TRBD1 (6 bases). Trimming removed 4 bases from V and 3 bases from J, with 12 bases in between. CDR1 and CDR2 from the germline V gene are MGHRA and YSYEKL. CDR3 length: 14 residues. The CDR3 region is CASSPLGADYGYTF. CDR3 nucleotides: TGCGCCAGCAGCCCCCTGGGGGCAGACTATGGCTACACCTTC.

This chain joins TRBV11-3 and TRBJ2-4; the match to TRBD2 covers 8 bases. V shed 4 bases and J 0 bases; nucleotides not matched to a gene: 11. Germline V CDR1 and CDR2: SGHNT, YENEEA. The CDR3 spans 18 residues. CDR3 protein: CASSSRLSGRSAKNIQYF. The CDR3 nucleotides are TGTGCCAGCAGCTCCCGACTAAGCGGGAGATCAGCCAAAAACATTCAGTACTTC.

The chain employs TRBV9 and TRBJ2-1; the D gene is possibly TRBD2 (6 bases). V lost 3 bases to trimming and J lost 5 bases, with 9 bases between them. CDR3 length equals 13 residues. Germline V lookup: CDR1 SGDLS, CDR2 YYNGEE. The CDR3 here is CASSASGDNEQFF. DNA of the CDR3: TGTGCCAGCAGCGCCTCGGGGGACAATGAGCAGTTCTTC. Using reference TRBV9 and TRBJ2-1 for the parts outside the CDR3, the full variable domain is DSGVTQTPKHLITATGQRVTLRCSPRSGDLSVYWYQQSLDQGLQFLIQYYNGEERAKGNILERFSAQQFPDLHSELNLSSLELGDSALYFCASSASGDNEQFFGPGTRLTVL.

The chain uses TRBV5-1 and TRBJ2-1, with 12 nucleotides matching TRBD2. CDR3 length: 20 residues. V shed 3 bases, J shed 4 bases, and the junction held 17 bases outside the gene matches. Per the germline V gene, CDR1 is SGHRS and CDR2 is YFSETQ. The CDR3 loop reads CASSWGLAGMGSAKYNEQFF. Here the CDR3 DNA reads TGCGCCAGCAGCTGGGGACTAGCGGGCATGGGTAGTGCCAAGTACAATGAGCAGTTCTTC.

The V gene is TRBV5-1, the J gene TRBJ1-4; a weak D match, TRBD1 (6 bases). Trimming left V 0 bases short and J 6 bases short, with 9 bases between. CDR3 length: 14 residues. Germline V gene sequence: CDR1 SGHRS, CDR2 YFSETQ. CDR3: CASSLGTADEKLFF. The CDR3 DNA reads TGCGCCAGCAGCTTGGGGACAGCGGATGAAAAACTGTTTTTT.

The rearrangement uses TRBV6-5 and TRBJ2-2; TRBD2 matches at 7 bases. The CDR3 has 15 amino acids. Germline V gene sequence: CDR1 MNHEY, CDR2 SVGAGI. V gave up 5 bases and J gave up 4 bases; unmatched junction bases: 7. CDR3 residues: CASSRTRPITGELFF. In DNA, the CDR3 is TGTGCCAGCAGTAGGACTAGGCCGATCACCGGGGAGCTGTTTTTT.

The chain combines TRBV6-5 with TRBJ2-1; 8 bases line up with TRBD2. Germline V gene data show CDR1 as MNHEY and CDR2 as SVGAGI. This CDR3 has 15 residues. V gave up 7 bases and J gave up 6 bases; unmatched junction bases: 11. CDR3 sequence: CASTRPGGGVNEQFF. CDR3 bases: TGTGCCAGCACCCGACCGGGAGGGGGGGTCAATGAGCAGTTCTTC.

This clone was found once. The rearrangement joins TRBV19 to TRBJ1-5, with D unresolved. This CDR3 is 13 amino acids long. V was trimmed by 3 bases and J by 0 bases, leaving 3 bases between them. Germline V gene data show CDR1 as LNHDA and CDR2 as SQIVND (reference sequence). CDR3 region: CASSISSNQPQHF. The CDR3 nucleotides are TGTGCCAGTAGTATTAGTAGCAATCAGCCCCAGCATTTT.

The chain combines TRBV15 with TRBJ2-1, with 12 bases matching TRBD2. CDR3 length equals 17 residues. The V gene end was trimmed by 5 bases and the J gene end by 8 bases; junction bases not matched to a gene: 13. Germline loops: CDR1 LNHNV, CDR2 YYDKDF (reference sequence). CDR3 nucleotide sequence: TGTGCCACCAGCGGCCCCGGGACTAGCGGGTTCTCTGATGAGCAGTTCTTC. Translated, it gives CATSGPGTSGFSDEQFF.

V and J are TRBV2 and TRBJ2-1; D call uncertain. Trimming removed 4 bases from V and 3 bases from J, with 16 bases in between. CDR3 length: 16 amino acids. Germline CDR1 reads SNHLY; CDR2 reads FYNNEI. The CDR3 sequence is CASSAGLFEFYNEQFF. The CDR3 nucleotides are TGTGCCAGCAGTGCGGGTCTCTTTGAGTTCTACAATGAGCAGTTCTTC.

The chain has TRBV11-2 and TRBJ2-7; the match to TRBD1 covers 8 bases. The CDR3 sequence is 15 residues long. CDR1 SGHAT and CDR2 FQNNGV come from the germline V gene. After removal of 4 bases from V and 3 bases from J, the junction contained 8 bases not matched to a gene. The CDR3 here is CASSSSGGTHYEQYF. The CDR3 nucleotides read TGTGCCAGCAGCTCGTCAGGGGGCACACACTACGAGCAGTACTTC.

This clone was recorded once. The V and J genes are TRBV3-1 (or the pseudogene TRBV3-2) and TRBJ2-1, with 8 bases matching TRBD1. This CDR3 has 16 residues. Germline V lookup: CDR1 LGHDT, CDR2 YNNKEL (reference sequence). The J segment lost 8 bases and the V segment lost 5 bases, leaving 14 bases of the junction unmatched. This CDR3 is CASSKPSQGASHEQFF. The DNA for the CDR3 is TGTGCCAGCAGCAAACCTAGCCAGGGGGCATCCCATGAGCAGTTCTTC.

The rearrangement joins TRBV27 to TRBJ2-3; 7 bases agree with TRBD2. The length of the CDR3 is 19 residues. In germline, CDR1 is MNHEY, CDR2 SMNVEV (reference sequence). With 0 bases clipped from V and 6 bases from J, the junction kept 18 bases outside the gene matches. The CDR3 protein is CASSLSIPLGAGDWDTQYF. The CDR3, as DNA: TGTGCCAGCAGTTTATCGATACCCCTCGGGGCGGGAGATTGGGATACGCAGTATTTT.

V usage is TRBV6-5 and J usage is TRBJ2-7; 7 bases line up with TRBD1. The CDR3 runs to 15 residues. The junction had 13 bases not matched to a gene; V was cut back by 7 bases and J by 4 bases. The germline CDR1 and CDR2 sequences are MNHEY and SVGAGI. CDR3 amino acids: CASIRTGTAPYEQYF. In DNA form, the CDR3 reads TGTGCCAGCATCAGAACCGGGACAGCCCCTTACGAGCAGTACTTC.

This chain links TRBV28 with TRBJ1-3, with TRBD1 matching 8 bases. The CDR3 sequence is 18 residues long. Germline values: CDR1 MDHEN, CDR2 SYDVKM. V lost 3 bases and J lost 4; bases outside the gene matches: 14. The CDR3 reads CASSFPGGGSLGGNTIYF. The CDR3 bases are TGTGCCAGCAGTTTTCCAGGGGGCGGTAGTCTGGGCGGAAACACCATATATTTT.

The rearrangement joins TRBV19 to TRBJ1-5; 8 nucleotides agree with TRBD1. Germline CDR1 and CDR2: LNHDA and SQIVND (reference sequence). Trimming cost V 5 bases and J 8 bases; bases outside gene matches: 5. The CDR3 runs to 13 residues. Written as DNA, the CDR3 is TGTGCCAGTAGTGCAGACAGGGGCAAGCCCCAGCATTTT. This codes for CASSADRGKPQHF.

The chain couples TRBV29-1 to TRBJ2-7; TRBD2 matches at 7 bases. V lost 7 bases to trimming and J lost 7 bases; unmatched junction nucleotides: 7. Germline V gene lookup returns CDR1 SQVTM and CDR2 ANQGSEA. CDR3 length equals 11 residues. The CDR3 here is CSAELGGEQYF. CDR3 nucleotide sequence: TGCAGCGCCGAACTCGGGGGGGAGCAGTACTTC.

The chain has TRBV3-1 (or the pseudogene TRBV3-2) and TRBJ2-1; the D gene is possibly TRBD2 (5 bases). V was clipped by 1 base and J by 2 bases, with 18 bases between them. CDR1 and CDR2 from the germline V gene are LGHDT and YNNKEL (reference sequence). The CDR3 covers 18 residues. The chain's CDR3 is CASSQVGGTSGTYNEQFF. The CDR3 region has the DNA TGTGCCAGCAGCCAAGTAGGAGGAACGAGCGGCACCTACAATGAGCAGTTCTTC.

The CDR3 here is CASSFSRGTSGRDSVSYEQYF. CDR3 coding DNA: TGTGCCAGCAGTTTCTCACGAGGGACTAGCGGGAGGGACTCCGTATCCTACGAGCAGTACTTC. V and J are TRBV6-2 or TRBV6-3 and TRBJ2-7; the match to TRBD2 covers 16 bases. The CDR3 is made up of 21 amino acids. Germline V CDR1 and CDR2: MNHEY, SVGEGT. Trimming cost V 4 bases and J 1 base; bases outside gene matches: 16.